The present T cell receptor beta chain was sequenced within a study of blood T cells in healthy people across ages. The use of a sample-barcoded 5' primer and a J-beta primer mix characterized a second PCR of 7 to 11 cycles. TCRdb fed the 5' RACE reads into MiXCR, producing one record per CDR3 protein. In the table there are over 600,000 distinct CDR3 sequences, about 47% of which are singletons. The V gene end was trimmed by 5 bases and the J gene end by 5 bases; junction bases not matched to a gene: 4. This CDR3 is built from 13 residues. Sequencing used blood. This clonotype was obtained from an elderly man in good health. This chain uses TRBV12-3 or TRBV12-4 with TRBJ2-5; 8 nucleotides align to TRBD1. CDR3 in DNA: TGTGCCAGCAGTCCGACAGGGGCCGAGACCCAGTACTTC. Protein product: CASSPTGAETQYF.